The TCR beta chain described here comes from a study of CD8 T cells in Susac syndrome. Study information: The Susac syndrome patients that were sequenced included five or six with active disease and 8 or 9 in remission.

CD8+ and CD4+ blood T cells underwent TCR beta sequencing. The CDR3 is 16 residues long. J gave up 6 bases and V 0 bases, and 8 bases lay outside the gene matches. The V gene's germline CDR1 is LGHDT and CDR2 YNNKEL (reference sequence). RNA, at roughly 0.5 to 1 ug, was reverse transcribed with random hexamers. TCR beta CDR3 was amplified by immunoSEQ covering 54 Vbeta and 13 Jbeta. TCRdb independently ran MiXCR on the immunoSEQ multiplex PCR reads; one entry per CDR3 protein. The table shows around 200,000 distinct CDR3 sequences, with 95% occurring only once. The TCR originated in a human donor with Susac syndrome. The chain is built from TRBV3-1 and TRBJ2-7; 10 bases align to TRBD2. Sequenced sample: CD8+ T cells from PBMCs. The CDR3 DNA reads as TGTGCCAGCAGCCAAGAAGCGGGAGGGCCGGTTCGCGAGCAGTACTTC. Translation: CASSQEAGGPVREQYF.